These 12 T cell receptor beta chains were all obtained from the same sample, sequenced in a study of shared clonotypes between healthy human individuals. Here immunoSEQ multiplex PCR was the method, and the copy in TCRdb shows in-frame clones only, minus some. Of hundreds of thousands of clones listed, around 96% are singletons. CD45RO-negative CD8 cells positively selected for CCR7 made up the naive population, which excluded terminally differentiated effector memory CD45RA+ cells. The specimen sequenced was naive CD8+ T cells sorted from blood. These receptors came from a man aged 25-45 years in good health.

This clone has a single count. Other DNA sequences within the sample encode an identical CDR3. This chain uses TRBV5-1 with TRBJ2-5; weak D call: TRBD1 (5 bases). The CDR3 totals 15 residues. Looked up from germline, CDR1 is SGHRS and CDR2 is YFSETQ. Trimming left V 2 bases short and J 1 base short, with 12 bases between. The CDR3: CASSLLGQGQETQYF. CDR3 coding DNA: TGCGCCAGCAGCTTACTCGGACAAGGCCAAGAGACCCAGTACTTC.

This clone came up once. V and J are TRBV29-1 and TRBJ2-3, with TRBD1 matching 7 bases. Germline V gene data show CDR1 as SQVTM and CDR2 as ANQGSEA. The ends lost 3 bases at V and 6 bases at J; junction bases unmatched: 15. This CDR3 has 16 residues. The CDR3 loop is CSVEIATGASVDTQYF. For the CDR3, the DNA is TGCAGCGTTGAGATTGCTACAGGGGCCTCAGTCGATACGCAGTATTTT.

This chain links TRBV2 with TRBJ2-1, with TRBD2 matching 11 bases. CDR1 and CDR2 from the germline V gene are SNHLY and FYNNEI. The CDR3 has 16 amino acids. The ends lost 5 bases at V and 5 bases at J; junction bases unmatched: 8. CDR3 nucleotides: TGTGCCAGCAGTCGTAGCGGGAGGGCCGTGAACAATGAGCAGTTCTTC. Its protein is CASSRSGRAVNNEQFF.

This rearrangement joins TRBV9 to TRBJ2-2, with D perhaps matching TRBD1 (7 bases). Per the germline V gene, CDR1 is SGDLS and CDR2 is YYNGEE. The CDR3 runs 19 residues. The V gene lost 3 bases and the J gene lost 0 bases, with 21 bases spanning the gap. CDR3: CASSGSGGGLKANTGELFF. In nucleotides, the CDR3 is TGTGCCAGCAGCGGTTCAGGAGGGGGCCTAAAAGCGAACACCGGGGAGCTGTTTTTT.

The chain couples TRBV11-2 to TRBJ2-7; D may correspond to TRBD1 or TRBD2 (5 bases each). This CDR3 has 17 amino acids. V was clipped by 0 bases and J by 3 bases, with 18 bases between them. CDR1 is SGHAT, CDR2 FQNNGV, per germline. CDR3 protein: CASSLDLAGALRYEQYF. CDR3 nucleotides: TGTGCCAGCAGCTTAGATCTGGCCGGGGCCCTCCGCTACGAGCAGTACTTC.

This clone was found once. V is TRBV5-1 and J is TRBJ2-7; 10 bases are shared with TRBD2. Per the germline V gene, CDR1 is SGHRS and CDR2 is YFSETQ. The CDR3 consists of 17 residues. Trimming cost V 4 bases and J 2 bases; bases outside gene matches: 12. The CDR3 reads CASSMAHNGLAAYEQYF. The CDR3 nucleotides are TGCGCCAGCAGCATGGCCCACAATGGACTAGCGGCCTACGAGCAGTACTTC.

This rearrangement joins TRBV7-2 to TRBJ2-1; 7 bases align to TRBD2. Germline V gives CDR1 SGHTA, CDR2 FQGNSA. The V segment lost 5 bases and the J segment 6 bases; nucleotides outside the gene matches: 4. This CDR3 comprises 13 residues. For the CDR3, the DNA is TGTGCCAGCAGCCCGCGGGAGCTCAATGAGCAGTTCTTC. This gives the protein CASSPRELNEQFF.

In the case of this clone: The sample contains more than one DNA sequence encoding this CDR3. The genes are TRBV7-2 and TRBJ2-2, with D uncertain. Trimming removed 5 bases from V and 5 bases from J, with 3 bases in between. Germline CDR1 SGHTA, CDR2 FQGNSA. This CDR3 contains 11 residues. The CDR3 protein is CASSRTGELFF. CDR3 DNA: TGTGCCAGCAGCCGAACCGGGGAGCTGTTTTTT.

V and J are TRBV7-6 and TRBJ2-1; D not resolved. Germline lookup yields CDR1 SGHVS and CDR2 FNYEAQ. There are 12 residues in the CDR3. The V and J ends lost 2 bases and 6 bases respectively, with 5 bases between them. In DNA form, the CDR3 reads TGTGCCAGCAGCTTAAAAGCCAATGAGCAGTTCTTC. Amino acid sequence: CASSLKANEQFF.

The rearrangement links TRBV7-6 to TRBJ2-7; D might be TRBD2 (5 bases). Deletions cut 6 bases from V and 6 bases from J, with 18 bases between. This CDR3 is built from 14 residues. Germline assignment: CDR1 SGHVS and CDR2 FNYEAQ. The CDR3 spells CASSSGGFLFEQYF. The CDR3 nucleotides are TGTGCCAGCAGTTCAGGCGGGTTTTTATTCGAGCAGTACTTC.

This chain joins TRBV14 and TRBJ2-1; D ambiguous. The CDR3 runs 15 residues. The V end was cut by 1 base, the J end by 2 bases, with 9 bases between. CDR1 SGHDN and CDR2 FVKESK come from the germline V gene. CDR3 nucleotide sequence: TGTGCCAGCAGCCAAGGGGGTTATCCCTACAATGAGCAGTTCTTC. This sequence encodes CASSQGGYPYNEQFF.

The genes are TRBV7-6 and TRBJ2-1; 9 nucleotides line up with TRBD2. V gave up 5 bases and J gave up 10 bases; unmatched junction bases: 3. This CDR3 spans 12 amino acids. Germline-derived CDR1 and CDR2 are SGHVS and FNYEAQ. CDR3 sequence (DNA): TGTGCCAGCAGCAACGGACTAGCGGAGCAGTTCTTC. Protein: CASSNGLAEQFF.